A single sample is the source of the 17 T cell receptor beta chains below, sequenced in a study of shared clonotypes between healthy human individuals. TCRdb's copy holds only in-frame clones and misses some; the assay was immunoSEQ multiplex PCR. The sample holds 100,000 to 130,000 clones, about 71% seen once. The sequencing input was memory CD8+ T cells sorted from blood. Subset meaning: CD45RO+ cells pooled with CCR7-negative TemRA cells. These receptor sequences come from a woman in her 30s in good health.

The chain carries TRBV6-6 and TRBJ1-3; D is perhaps TRBD1 (5 bases). There are 15 residues in the CDR3. In germline, CDR1 is MNHNY, CDR2 SVGAGI (reference sequence). Trimming removed 2 bases at V and 4 bases at J, with 12 bases between. The CDR3 coding sequence is TGTGCCAGCAGTTACCCATCAGGGAAGGGAAACACCATATATTTT. It yields the protein CASSYPSGKGNTIYF.

There are a few counts of this clone. The chain recombines TRBV6-5 with TRBJ1-2; 10 bases match TRBD1. This CDR3 is built from 15 residues. Unmatched junction bases numbered 8, after V lost 2 bases and J lost 8 bases. Per germline, CDR1 MNHEY and CDR2 SVGAGI. The CDR3 sequence is CASSYPGTGEAGYTF. The CDR3 coding sequence is TGTGCCAGCAGTTACCCCGGGACAGGGGAGGCCGGCTACACCTTC.

The chain couples TRBV2 to TRBJ2-7; 8 nucleotides agree with TRBD1. The CDR3 covers 15 residues. Germline CDR1 and CDR2: SNHLY and FYNNEI. The trim removed 3 bases at V and 1 base at J, leaving 5 bases unmatched. CDR3 bases: TGTGCCAGCAGTGACAGACAGGGGCTATCCTACGAGCAGTACTTC. It yields the protein CASSDRQGLSYEQYF.

In its sample, this clone was seen once. V gene TRBV7-9 combines with J gene TRBJ1-1; D uncertain. The germline gives CDR1 SEHNR, CDR2 FQNEAQ (reference sequence). Trimming cost V 0 bases and J 1 base, with 9 bases left between them. The CDR3 runs 15 residues. CDR3: CASSLAGRRNTEAFF. The CDR3 DNA sequence: TGTGCCAGCAGCTTAGCCGGTCGGAGGAACACTGAAGCTTTCTTT.

This clone was seen many times. Within the sample, other DNA sequences also encode this same CDR3. The chain is built from TRBV27 and TRBJ2-4, with D hard to call. V lost 3 bases, J lost 0 bases, and 9 bases lay in between. From germline, CDR1 is MNHEY and CDR2 SMNVEV (reference sequence). This CDR3 has 15 amino acids. In nucleotides, the CDR3 is TGTGCCAGCAGTTTCATTACGGAAGCCAAAAACATTCAGTACTTC. This translates into CASSFITEAKNIQYF.

V and J are TRBV5-4 and TRBJ2-3, with 8 bases lining up with TRBD1. Germline loops: CDR1 SGHNT, CDR2 YYREEE (reference sequence). Trimming cost V 4 bases and J 0 bases; bases outside gene matches: 10. The CDR3 sequence is 17 residues long. The CDR3 DNA follows: TGTGCCAGCAGCCCCAGGGGGCGGCGTCTCAGCACAGATACGCAGTATTTT. The encoded protein is CASSPRGRRLSTDTQYF.

This chain links TRBV11-2 with TRBJ2-7; TRBD2 might be the D (5 bases). Germline values: CDR1 SGHAT, CDR2 FQNNGV. The CDR3 is 14 amino acids. Trimming left V 1 base short and J 0 bases short, with 7 bases between. CDR3: CASSLASGSYEQYF. CDR3 DNA: TGTGCCAGCAGCTTAGCCAGCGGCTCCTACGAGCAGTACTTC.

This chain connects TRBV4-1 to TRBJ1-2; no reliable D call. The germline CDR1 and CDR2 sequences are MGHRA and YSYEKL. The ends were cut back, 1 base at V and 4 bases at J, with 10 bases in the middle. This CDR3 contains 14 residues. This CDR3 reads CASSQGPVIYGYTF. Written as DNA, the CDR3 is TGCGCCAGCAGCCAAGGGCCCGTGATCTATGGCTACACCTTC.

This clone came up a few times. The chain combines TRBV16 with TRBJ1-1; the D is unclear. Germline V CDR1 and CDR2: KGHSY, FQNENV. V lost 1 base and J 2 bases, leaving 2 bases between the germline ends. This CDR3 is 12 amino acids long. The CDR3 sequence is CASSQFNTEAFF. The CDR3 DNA sequence: TGTGCCAGCAGCCAATTTAACACTGAAGCTTTCTTT.

The rearrangement links TRBV1 to TRBJ1-2; the DNA was not used to check the table's D call, TRBD1. TRBV1 is noted as a pseudogene. CDR3 length: 16 amino acids. This chain's CDR3 is CTSSQEGDRTDYGYTF. CDR3 nucleotide sequence: TGCACCAGCAGCCAAGAGGGGGACAGAACCGATTATGGCTACACCTTC.

As to this clone: This could be a read error, since a much larger clone is one nucleotide away. The chain's CDR3 is CASSLDNYGYTF. The DNA of the CDR3 is TGTGCCAGCAGCTTAGATAACTATGGCTACACCTTC. The chain carries TRBV4-2 and TRBJ1-2, with D unclear. The CDR3 covers 12 residues. CDR1 and CDR2 from the germline V gene are LGHNA and YNFKEQ. V was pared by 5 bases and J by 1 base, with 5 bases between.

Regarding this clone: Additional DNA sequences in this sample encode the identical CDR3. The gene calls are TRBV9 and TRBJ2-5; possibly TRBD1 for D (6 bases). The germline V gene encodes CDR1 SGDLS and CDR2 YYNGEE. Trimming left V 0 bases short and J 5 bases short, with 11 bases between. This CDR3 has 14 residues. The CDR3 loop reads CASSVAWGQETQYF. In DNA form, the CDR3 reads TGTGCCAGCAGCGTAGCTTGGGGGCAGGAGACCCAGTACTTC. The full variable domain, completed using reference TRBV9 and TRBJ2-5, is DSGVTQTPKHLITATGQRVTLRCSPRSGDLSVYWYQQSLDQGLQFLIQYYNGEERAKGNILERFSAQQFPDLHSELNLSSLELGDSALYFCASSVAWGQETQYFGPGTRLLVL.

A remark on this clone: Other DNA sequences within the sample encode an identical CDR3. The rearrangement uses TRBV29-1 and TRBJ1-2; no clear D. The germline V and J ends were trimmed by 3 bases and 6 bases, with 14 bases remaining between them. The CDR3 runs to 13 residues. CDR1 is SQVTM and CDR2 is ANQGSEA in the germline V gene. This CDR3 reads CSVDFPRTHGYTF. CDR3 in DNA: TGCAGCGTTGACTTCCCCCGGACCCATGGCTACACCTTC.

This clone was picked up many times. The same CDR3 also results from other DNA sequences found in this sample. This chain connects TRBV19 to TRBJ2-5, with no clear D. The V gene lost 3 bases and the J gene lost 5 bases, with 10 bases spanning the gap. The CDR3 spans 13 residues. Looked up from germline, CDR1 is LNHDA and CDR2 is SQIVND (reference sequence). CDR3 region: CASSIWGKETQYF. DNA for the CDR3: TGTGCCAGTAGTATCTGGGGTAAGGAGACCCAGTACTTC.

V usage is TRBV28 and J usage is TRBJ1-1; D gene unclear. Germline values: CDR1 MDHEN, CDR2 SYDVKM. The CDR3 totals 11 residues. The V gene lost 4 bases and the J gene lost 6 bases, with 6 bases spanning the gap. CDR3 sequence: CASSSGAEAFF. The CDR3 region has the DNA TGTGCCAGCAGTTCCGGCGCTGAAGCTTTCTTT.

The DNA of the CDR3 is TGCGCCAGCAGTGATAGTCTAGCGGTGAACACCTACGAGCAGTACTTC. Its translation is CASSDSLAVNTYEQYF. V gene TRBV10-1 combines with J gene TRBJ2-7; TRBD2 matches at 7 bases. CDR1 is WNHNN and CDR2 is SYGVQD in the germline V gene (reference sequence). The CDR3 is 16 residues long. V lost 3 bases to trimming and J lost 2 bases; unmatched junction nucleotides: 10.

CDR3 sequence reads: CASSLMLAETSTDTQYF. CDR3 DNA sequence: TGTGCCAGCAGCTTGATGCTAGCGGAAACTAGCACAGATACGCAGTATTTT. V is TRBV5-4 and J is TRBJ2-3; 7 bases agree with TRBD2. This CDR3 is 17 amino acids long. The germline V gene has CDR1 SGHNT and CDR2 YYREEE (reference sequence). V was pared by 1 base and J by 0 bases, with 8 bases of the junction left unmatched.